This T cell receptor (beta chain) derives from a study of neurological immune-mediated disorders. The CDR3 is made up of 14 amino acids. Germline CDR1 DFQATT, CDR2 SNEGSKA (reference sequence). V was pared by 2 bases and J by 4 bases, with 5 bases of the junction left unmatched. Study-level points and caveats: Because no CDR3 amino acid sequences were shared across subjects by expanded clones, private repertoires were suggested in all groups.

This sample's time point: longitudinal time-point 3. Where libraries were unsorted, they were derived from 2 million PBMCs stored at -80 degrees C. In this sample, this clonotype turned up many times. The antigen is not known. Each sequencing run yielded over 160 million TCR-beta sequences from 15-18 subjects. TCRdb fed the 5' RACE reads into MiXCR, producing one record per CDR3 protein. Among over 90,000 distinct CDR3 sequences listed, about a tenth were seen once. The sample comprised PBMCs. V gene TRBV20-1 combines with J gene TRBJ2-3; the match to TRBD2 covers 8 bases. This TCR came from a female donor with HTLV-1-associated myelopathy (HAM/TSP). The CDR3 here is CSARIGGASDTQYF. CDR3 nucleotide sequence: TGCAGTGCTAGAATCGGGGGGGCGTCAGATACGCAGTATTTT.